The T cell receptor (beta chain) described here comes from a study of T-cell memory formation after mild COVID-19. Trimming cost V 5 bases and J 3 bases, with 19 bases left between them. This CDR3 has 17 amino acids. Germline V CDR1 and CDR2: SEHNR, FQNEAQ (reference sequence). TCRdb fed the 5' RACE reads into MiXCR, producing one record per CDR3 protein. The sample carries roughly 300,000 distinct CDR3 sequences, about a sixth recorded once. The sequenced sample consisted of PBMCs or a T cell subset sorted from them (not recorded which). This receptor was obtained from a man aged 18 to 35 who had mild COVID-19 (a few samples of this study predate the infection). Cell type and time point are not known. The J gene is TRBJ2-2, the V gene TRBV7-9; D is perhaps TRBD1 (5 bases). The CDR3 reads CASSTRSAPRDTGELFF. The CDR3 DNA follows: TGTGCCAGCAGCACCCGGTCGGCGCCCAGGGACACCGGGGAGCTGTTTTTT.